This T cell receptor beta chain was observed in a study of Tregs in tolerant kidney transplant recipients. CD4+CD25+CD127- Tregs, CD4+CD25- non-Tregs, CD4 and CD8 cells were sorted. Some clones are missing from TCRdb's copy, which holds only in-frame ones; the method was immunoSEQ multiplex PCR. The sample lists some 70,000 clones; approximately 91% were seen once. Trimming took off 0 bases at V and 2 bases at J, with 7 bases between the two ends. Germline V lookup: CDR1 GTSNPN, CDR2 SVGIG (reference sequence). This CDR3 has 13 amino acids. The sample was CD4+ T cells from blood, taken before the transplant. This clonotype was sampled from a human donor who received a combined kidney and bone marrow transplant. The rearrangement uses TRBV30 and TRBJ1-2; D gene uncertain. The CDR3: CAWSVQLNYGYTF. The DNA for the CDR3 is TGTGCCTGGAGTGTACAGCTAAACTATGGCTACACCTTC.